This note documents a single T cell receptor beta chain sequence. Its cognate antigen has yet to be identified. Per-nucleotide qualities are absent, and no much larger clonotype sits a single base away. These data originate in a study of shared clonotypes between healthy human individuals (dated by TCRdb to the early 2020s). For the study in its entirety: The cohort included three men and a couple of women between 18 and 49 years of age. The study deeply sequenced blood TCR repertoires of 5 or 6 healthy adults to estimate repertoire size and the extent of clonotype sharing between individuals. For each donor, three plates each were used for CD4 naive and CD4 memory, two plates were used for CD8 naive, and one plate was used for CD8 memory. Different laboratories and diverse techniques were used to prepare libraries and sequence TCR repertoires, to increase sequencing depth and limit assay-specific biases. Per donor, leukapheresis produced somewhere between about 0.94 and 9 billion PBMCs. The study at large found these results: When several donors were compared, the shared fraction of clonotypes was roughly 5% for naive CD4, roughly 3.3% for naive CD8, 2.3% for memory CD4, and 0.35% to 0.5% for memory CD8. Compared with non-shared clonotypes, the clonotypes found in all four sorted-subset donors had higher generation probabilities. Because the study included only a small number of donors, the genetic and exposure-history diversity represented was limited. Naive subsets generally had larger estimated clonotype richness than memory subsets. Sampling was limited to blood, and TCR repertoires in tissue likely differ from TCR repertoires in blood. Even with the large sequencing depth, rarefaction of the sorted-subset datasets indicated that sequencing was incomplete. Pairwise subsampling indicated that sequencing depth was expected to affect the degree of clonotype sharing among donors.

TCR CDR3 regions were amplified from genomic DNA by multiplex PCR using the deep immunoSEQ assay. Genomic DNA extracted from each cell subset was distributed evenly over all wells of several immunoSEQ 96-well plates, and each plate served as one replicate. For sorted subsets, 200 to 250 ng of genomic DNA, equivalent to some 33,000 T cell genomes, went into each replicate PCR. Purified libraries were measured with a Qubit 3.0 fluorometer, size-checked on a Bioanalyzer 2100, and measured again with the KAPA Library Quantification kit. A separate single-read 150-cycle Illumina NextSeq 550 flow cell was used to sequence each immunoSEQ 96-well plate. Per the original workflow: The immunoSEQ output contained only junctional sequences without quality scores, so filtering could not match that applied to full-length reads. To assign V/J genes and CDR3, sequences were annotated using PyIR, a Python wrapper for IgBLAST v1.9, with IMGT germline references. Reads were filtered out if the reads had weak V/J assignments (E-value above 1e-6), no CDR3, stop codons, out-of-frame junctions, or ambiguous translated residues. V3J clonotypes were defined by identical inferred V gene, J gene, and CDR3 amino acid sequence. Percentage overlap between repertoires was calculated by dividing the number of shared unique clonotypes by the size of the smaller repertoire. Three approaches were used to assess repertoire richness: RTK rarefaction, the Chao1 estimator, and Recon v2.1 estimates of unobserved clonotypes. OLGA was used to compute generation probabilities for all TCRbeta clonotypes that the gDNA method yielded from several donors. The table comes from immuneACCESS by way of TCRdb, which keeps in-frame sequences with V and J called. Part of the clones is missing from these tables; in studies checked, under half for an unresolved V gene and the rest for unknown reasons. D and trimming come from the DNA, and the V and J calls and clone size come from that table. In all, the sample holds 2 million to 2.5 million clones, and approximately 94% of those were seen once. Less than 0.15% of the sample is held by the ten biggest clonotypes.

The donors were healthy, HIV-negative adults who had no recently reported acute infections or vaccinations. Every donor was a Caucasian adult residing in Nashville, Tennessee, USA. CD4+ T cells were enriched by magnetic negative selection, after which naive cells were positively selected on CD45RA and the negative fraction was taken as the memory subset. Blood was collected by leukapheresis, and PBMCs were isolated by Ficoll-Histopaque density gradient centrifugation and then cryopreserved in liquid nitrogen vapor phase. Analytical flow cytometry was used to check the purity and quantity of every magnetically sorted T cell population. From each sorted fraction, genomic DNA was isolated and quantified by UV absorbance on a Nanodrop 2000c. The germline ends are 16 bases apart after V is trimmed by 4 bases and J by 2 bases. For CDR1 and CDR2, the germline V gene lists SGHRS and YFSETQ. From its cysteine to its phenylalanine, the CDR3 spans 15 amino acids. The retained sequence is limited to the CDR3, 45 bases, with the frame set at the first base.

Sample: naive CD4+ T cells sorted from blood. The cell subset or site tag for this specimen amounts to: CD45RA+ positively selected. This TCR was recovered from a man aged 18 to 29 in good health. The rearranged segments are TRBV5-1 and TRBJ2-7; no D segment can be confidently identified. This receptor has the CDR3 CASSPGELQAYEQYF. Here is the DNA: TGCGCCAGCAGCCCCGGAGAACTCCAGGCCTACGAGCAGTACTTC.